The rows below give T cell receptor beta chains drawn from one sample of a study of blood T cell repertoires in COVID-19. TCRdb keeps only in-frame clones here, not all; method: immunoSEQ multiplex PCR. Seen here are about 64,000 clones, 88% observed once, and the top ten hold over 9.5%. Sequenced sample: PBMCs or T cells enriched from blood (not recorded which). These receptors came from a woman aged 40 to 55 who had recovered from COVID-19. Each CDR3 is given without its conserved first and last residue. The order of the fields is V gene, clone size, J gene, CDR3 protein. Some rows have no size entry. The others give once, few or many, or a class for an expanded clone.

TRBV3-1/TRBV3-2	NA	TRBJ1-1	ASSQEIAGRAF
TRBV7-6	NA	TRBJ2-1	ASSFGQEPNEQF
TRBV5-5	NA	TRBJ1-2	ASSLDIRGHGYT
TRBV6-1	once	TRBJ1-2	ASSEDGANYGYT
TRBV27	NA	TRBJ1-4	ASSSSTGGNEKLF
TRBV5-4	NA	TRBJ1-3	ASSWRGSGNTIY
TRBV11-3	once	TRBJ1-2	ASSPDGGYGYT
TRBV7-9	NA	TRBJ1-5	ASSLGTGINQPQH
TRBV9	NA	TRBJ1-3	ASSAYQGAGGNTIY
TRBV6-1	NA	TRBJ2-7	ASSEAEGTGSEQY
TRBV2	NA	TRBJ2-7	ASAGGVPEQY
TRBV9	NA	TRBJ2-3	ASSVGGSDSTDTQY
TRBV14	few	TRBJ1-5	ASSQLPDRGSNQPQH
TRBV6-5	NA	TRBJ2-7	ASSYGQGSHEQY
TRBV25-1	NA	TRBJ2-1	ASSDPGSRTNNEQF
TRBV18	NA	TRBJ1-3	ASSPGQGRDTIY
TRBV6-5	NA	TRBJ1-5	ASSIGTSNQPQH
TRBV16	few	TRBJ2-7	ASSHRDRGSEQY
TRBV29-1	NA	TRBJ1-2	SVARTDGYT
TRBV5-1	NA	TRBJ2-2	ASSLALGTSRANTGELF
TRBV7-3	NA	TRBJ2-1	ASSYGSKNEQF
TRBV7-9	NA	TRBJ1-3	ASSLYSGTKRNTIY
TRBV18	NA	TRBJ1-1	ASSPNAGDEAF
TRBV24-1	NA	TRBJ1-4	ATAGTGGEKLF
TRBV6-2/TRBV6-3	NA	TRBJ2-2	ASSYHGVTGELF
TRBV27	NA	TRBJ1-4	ASSSRLWEKLF
TRBV19	NA	TRBJ1-2	ASSIRGDHGYT
TRBV4-1	NA	TRBJ2-3	ASSQGLAGGRDTQY
TRBV2	NA	TRBJ2-7	ASSDAGGSYEQY
TRBV9	NA	TRBJ1-2	ASSVGAGASGYT
TRBV7-9	NA	TRBJ1-6	ASSPLTDSPLH
TRBV7-8	NA	TRBJ1-6	ASSLGLGTLH
TRBV12-5	NA	TRBJ2-5	ASGRGQFQETQY
TRBV19	few	TRBJ2-3	ASSIQRGRSDTQY
TRBV5-5	NA	TRBJ2-2	ASSRLTGELF
TRBV19	NA	TRBJ2-1	ASAPGLGPHEQF
TRBV3-1/TRBV3-2	NA	TRBJ2-4	ASSQGASGGVQY
TRBV28	NA	TRBJ2-5	ASSFTGEETQY
TRBV7-2	NA	TRBJ2-3	ASSLDRQGGDTQY
TRBV5-1	NA	TRBJ2-7	ASSAGQGPYEQY
TRBV7-6	NA	TRBJ2-7	ASSLGTGPYEQY
TRBV19	NA	TRBJ2-5	ASRGFQETQY
TRBV27	NA	TRBJ1-5	ASRTLTGTGHSNQPQH
TRBV2	NA	TRBJ2-6	ASSQTSGGANVLT
TRBV7-9	NA	TRBJ2-7	ASSPPGQLNPYYYEQY
TRBV29-1	NA	TRBJ2-7	SVRTGRGQY
TRBV29-1	once	TRBJ1-2	SVRTGTYGYT
TRBV7-9	NA	TRBJ2-3	ASSLASGDDTQY
TRBV11-2	NA	TRBJ2-3	ASSLLSSGATDTQY
TRBV7-9	NA	TRBJ1-2	ASSLETGQGT